This T cell receptor (beta chain) was recorded in a study of blood T cell repertoires in COVID-19. Overall study: The United States, Italy and Spain provided the acute and convalescent COVID-19 samples. T cells, B-cell-depleted T cells, or PBMCs provided the cDNA or gDNA that served as material.

Source study methods: Scientists estimated how many nucleated cells there were by amplifying reference gene primers. Method: immunoSEQ multiplex PCR; TCRdb's copy keeps in-frame clones and lacks some. That table is the source of V, J and clone size, and D and trimming were worked out from the DNA. Of some 150,000 clones in the sample, about 85% are singletons; the top ten hold roughly 2.6%. J gave up 1 base and V 10 bases, and 5 bases lay outside the gene matches. The length of the CDR3 is 13 residues. Germline loops: CDR1 ENHRY, CDR2 SYGVKD. This sequence originates from a human donor with acute or convalescent COVID-19. The donor label of this sample is uncertain. Material for sequencing was peripheral blood. The chain uses TRBV10-3 and TRBJ1-1; 8 bases map to TRBD1. CDR3 amino acids: CATQDRANTEAFF. In DNA, the CDR3 is TGTGCCACTCAGGACAGGGCGAACACTGAAGCTTTCTTT.